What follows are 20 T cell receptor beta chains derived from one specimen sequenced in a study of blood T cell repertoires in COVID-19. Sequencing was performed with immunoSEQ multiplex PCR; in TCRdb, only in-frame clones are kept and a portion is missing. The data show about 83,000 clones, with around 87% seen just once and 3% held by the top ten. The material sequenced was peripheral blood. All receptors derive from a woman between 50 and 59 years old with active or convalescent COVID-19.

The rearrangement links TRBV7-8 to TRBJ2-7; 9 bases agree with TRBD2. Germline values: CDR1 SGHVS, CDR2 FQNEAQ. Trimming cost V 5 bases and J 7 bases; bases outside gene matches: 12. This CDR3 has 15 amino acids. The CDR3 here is CASSVRGGALREQYF. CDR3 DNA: TGTGCCAGCAGCGTCCGCGGGGGGGCCCTCCGGGAGCAGTACTTC.

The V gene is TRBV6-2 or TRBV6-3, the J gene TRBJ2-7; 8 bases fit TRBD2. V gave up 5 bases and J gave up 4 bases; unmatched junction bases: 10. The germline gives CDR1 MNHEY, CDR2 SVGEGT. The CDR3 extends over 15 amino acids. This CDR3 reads CASSPPGGRGYEQYF. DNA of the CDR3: TGTGCCAGCAGTCCCCCGGGGGGGCGCGGATACGAGCAGTACTTC.

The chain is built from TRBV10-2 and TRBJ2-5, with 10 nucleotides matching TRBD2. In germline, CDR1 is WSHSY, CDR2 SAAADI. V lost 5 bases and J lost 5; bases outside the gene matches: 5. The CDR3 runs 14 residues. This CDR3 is CASSPAGGWETQYF. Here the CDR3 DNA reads TGCGCCAGCAGTCCAGCGGGGGGGTGGGAGACCCAGTACTTC.

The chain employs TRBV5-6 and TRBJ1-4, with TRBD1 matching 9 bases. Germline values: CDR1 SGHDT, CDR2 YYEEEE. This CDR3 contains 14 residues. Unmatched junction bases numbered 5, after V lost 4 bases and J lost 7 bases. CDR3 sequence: CASSPGTGREKLFF. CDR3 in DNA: TGTGCCAGCAGCCCCGGGACAGGGCGTGAAAAACTGTTTTTT.

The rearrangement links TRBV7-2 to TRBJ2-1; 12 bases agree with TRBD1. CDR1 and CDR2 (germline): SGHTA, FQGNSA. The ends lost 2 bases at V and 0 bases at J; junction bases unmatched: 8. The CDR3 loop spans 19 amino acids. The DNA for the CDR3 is TGTGCCAGCAGCTTATTAGGGACAGGGGGCTTTAGCTCCTACAATGAGCAGTTCTTC. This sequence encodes CASSLLGTGGFSSYNEQFF.

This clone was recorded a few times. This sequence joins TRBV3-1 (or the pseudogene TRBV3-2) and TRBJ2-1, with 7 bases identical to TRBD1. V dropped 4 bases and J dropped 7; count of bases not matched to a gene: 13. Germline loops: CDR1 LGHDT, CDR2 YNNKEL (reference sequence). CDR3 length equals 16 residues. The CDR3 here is CASSPFPRQGGNEQFF. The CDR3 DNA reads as TGTGCCAGCAGCCCCTTTCCCCGACAGGGTGGGAATGAGCAGTTCTTC.

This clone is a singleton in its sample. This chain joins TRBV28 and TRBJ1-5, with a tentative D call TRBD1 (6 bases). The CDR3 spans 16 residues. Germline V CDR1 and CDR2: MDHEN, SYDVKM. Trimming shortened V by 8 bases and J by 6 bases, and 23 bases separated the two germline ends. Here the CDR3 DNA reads TGTGCCAGCCGAACTCCAGGGGTTGAATTTGGTCAGCCCCAGCATTTT. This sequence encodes CASRTPGVEFGQPQHF.

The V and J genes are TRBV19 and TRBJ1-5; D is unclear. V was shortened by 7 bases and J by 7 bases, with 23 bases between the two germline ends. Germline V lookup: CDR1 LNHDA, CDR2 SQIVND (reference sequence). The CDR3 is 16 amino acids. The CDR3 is CASTRSTPRAGQPQHF. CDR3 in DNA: TGTGCCAGTACTCGCTCAACGCCACGGGCGGGACAGCCCCAGCATTTT.

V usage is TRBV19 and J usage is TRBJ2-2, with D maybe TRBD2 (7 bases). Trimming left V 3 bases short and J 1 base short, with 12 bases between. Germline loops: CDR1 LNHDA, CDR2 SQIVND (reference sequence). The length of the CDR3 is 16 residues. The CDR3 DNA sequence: TGTGCCAGTAGTATGAGGGGGGGCGTGAACACCGGGGAGCTGTTTTTT. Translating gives CASSMRGGVNTGELFF.

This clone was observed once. For the CDR3, the DNA is TGTGCTAGTGGTTTGGTTCCAGGGGACACTGAAGCTTTCTTT. Its translation is CASGLVPGDTEAFF. The V gene is TRBV12-5, the J gene TRBJ1-1; D possibly corresponds to TRBD1 (6 bases). Trimming took off 0 bases at V and 3 bases at J, with 8 bases between the two ends. Per the germline V gene, CDR1 is LGHNT and CDR2 is FRNRAP. This CDR3 is built from 14 residues.

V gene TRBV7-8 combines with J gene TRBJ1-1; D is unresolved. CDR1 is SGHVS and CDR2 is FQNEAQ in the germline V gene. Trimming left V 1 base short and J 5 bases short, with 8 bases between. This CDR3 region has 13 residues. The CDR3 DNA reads TGTGCCAGCAGCTTAGGAGGAGGGACTGAAGCTTTCTTT. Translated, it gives CASSLGGGTEAFF.

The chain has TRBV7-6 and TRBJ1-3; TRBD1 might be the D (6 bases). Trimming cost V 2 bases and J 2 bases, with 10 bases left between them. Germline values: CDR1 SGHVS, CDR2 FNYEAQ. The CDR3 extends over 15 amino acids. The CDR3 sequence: CASSLRTEAGNTIYF. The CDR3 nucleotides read TGTGCCAGCAGCTTACGGACAGAGGCTGGAAACACCATATATTTT.

CDR3 DNA sequence: TGTGCCAGCAGTTATACCACAGGGACGATGGTGAAACTGTTTTTT. This codes for CASSYTTGTMVKLFF. This chain joins TRBV6-2 or TRBV6-3 and TRBJ1-4; D may be TRBD1 (6 bases). The CDR3 covers 15 residues. Per germline, CDR1 MNHEY and CDR2 SVGEGT. The V end lost 3 bases, the J end lost 11 bases, and 19 bases lay between the germline ends.

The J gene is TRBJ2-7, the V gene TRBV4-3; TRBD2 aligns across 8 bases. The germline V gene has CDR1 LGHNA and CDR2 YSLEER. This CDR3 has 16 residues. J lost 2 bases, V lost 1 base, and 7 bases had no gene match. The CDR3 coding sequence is TGCGCCAGCAGCCAAGCCCTCAGCGGGGGCACCTACGAGCAGTACTTC. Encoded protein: CASSQALSGGTYEQYF.

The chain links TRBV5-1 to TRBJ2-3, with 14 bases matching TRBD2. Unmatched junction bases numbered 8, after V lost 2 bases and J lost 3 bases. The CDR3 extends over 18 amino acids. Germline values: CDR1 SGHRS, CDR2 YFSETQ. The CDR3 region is CASSFAGTSGGLTDTQYF. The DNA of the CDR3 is TGCGCCAGCAGCTTCGCGGGGACTAGCGGGGGCCTTACAGATACGCAGTATTTT. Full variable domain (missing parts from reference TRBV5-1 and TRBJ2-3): KAGVTQTPRYLIKTRGQQVTLSCSPISGHRSVSWYQQTPGQGLQFLFEYFSETQRNKGNFPGRFSGRQFSNSRSEMNVSTLELGDSALYLCASSFAGTSGGLTDTQYFGPGTRLTVL.

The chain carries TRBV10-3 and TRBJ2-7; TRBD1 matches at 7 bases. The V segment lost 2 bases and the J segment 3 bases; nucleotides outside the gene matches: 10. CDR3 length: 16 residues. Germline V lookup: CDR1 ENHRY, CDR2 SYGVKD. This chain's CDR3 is CAISEEGGQAYYEQYF. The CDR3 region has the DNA TGTGCCATCAGTGAGGAGGGCGGACAGGCTTACTACGAGCAGTACTTC.

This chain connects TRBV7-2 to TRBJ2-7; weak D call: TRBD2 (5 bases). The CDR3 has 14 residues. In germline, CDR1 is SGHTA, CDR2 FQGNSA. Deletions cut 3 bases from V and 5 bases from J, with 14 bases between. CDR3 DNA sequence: TGTGCCAGCAGCTTCTGGGGAGTCGAGAACGAGCAGTACTTC. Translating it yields CASSFWGVENEQYF.

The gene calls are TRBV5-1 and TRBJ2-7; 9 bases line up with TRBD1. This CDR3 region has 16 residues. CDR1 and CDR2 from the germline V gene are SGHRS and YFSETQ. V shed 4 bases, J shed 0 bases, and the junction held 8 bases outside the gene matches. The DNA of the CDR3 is TGCGCCAGCAGCGCCCGGACAGGGGTCAGCTCCTACGAGCAGTACTTC. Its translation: CASSARTGVSSYEQYF.

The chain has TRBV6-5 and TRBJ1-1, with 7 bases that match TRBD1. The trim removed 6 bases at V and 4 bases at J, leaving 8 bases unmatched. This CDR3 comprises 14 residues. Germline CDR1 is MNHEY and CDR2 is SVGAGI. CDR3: CASRGQWDATEAFF. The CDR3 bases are TGTGCCAGCAGGGGACAGTGGGATGCCACTGAAGCTTTCTTT.

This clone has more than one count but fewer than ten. The CDR3 nucleotides are TGTGCCAGCAGCAGCCGGACAGGGAACAATGAGCAGTTCTTC. The encoded protein is CASSSRTGNNEQFF. The chain links TRBV7-6 to TRBJ2-1, with TRBD1 matching over 8 bases. Trimming cost V 5 bases and J 5 bases; bases outside gene matches: 5. This CDR3 is 14 amino acids long. Germline V gene sequence: CDR1 SGHVS, CDR2 FNYEAQ.